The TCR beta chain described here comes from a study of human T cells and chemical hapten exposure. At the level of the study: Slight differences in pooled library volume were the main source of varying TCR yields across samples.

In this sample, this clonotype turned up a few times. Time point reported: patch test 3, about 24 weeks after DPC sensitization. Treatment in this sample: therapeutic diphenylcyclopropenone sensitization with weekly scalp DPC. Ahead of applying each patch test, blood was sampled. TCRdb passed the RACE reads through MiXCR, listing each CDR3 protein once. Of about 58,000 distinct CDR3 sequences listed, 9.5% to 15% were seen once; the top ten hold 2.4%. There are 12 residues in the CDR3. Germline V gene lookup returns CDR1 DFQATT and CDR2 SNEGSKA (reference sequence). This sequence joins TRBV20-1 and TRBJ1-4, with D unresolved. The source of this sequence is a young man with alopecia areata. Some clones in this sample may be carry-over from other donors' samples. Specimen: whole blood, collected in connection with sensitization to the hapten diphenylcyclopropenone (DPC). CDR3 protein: CGTISTNEKLFF. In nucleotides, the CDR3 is TGCGGAACCATCTCGACTAATGAAAAACTGTTTTTT.